This is a list of T cell receptor beta chains from one sample in a study of PD-L1 blockade in urothelial cancer. Sequencing was performed with immunoSEQ multiplex PCR; in TCRdb, only in-frame clones are kept and a portion is missing. The sample has some 38,000 clones; 85% are singletons. This material consisted of PBMCs, taken around atezolizumab (anti-PD-L1) treatment. The receptors shown here come from a man older than 75 with urothelial cancer. Each CDR3 is given with its conserved first and last residue. The D gene is left open where the match is weak. Not all rows give a size; the values are once, few, many and, for expanded clones, a class.

v_call,d_call,clone_size,j_call,cdr3_aa,cdr3_nt
TRBV5-5,NA,NA,TRBJ1-1,CASSLGWDIQNTEAFF,TGTGCCAGCAGCTTGGGGTGGGACATCCAGAACACTGAAGCTTTCTTT
TRBV5-4,TRBD1,once,TRBJ2-2,CASSKGQGNTGELFF,TGTGCCAGCAGCAAGGGACAGGGGAACACCGGGGAGCTGTTTTTT
TRBV19,NA,NA,TRBJ2-6,CASSIPGAGANVLTF,TGTGCCAGTAGTATCCCAGGGGCTGGGGCCAACGTCCTGACTTTC
TRBV11-3,NA,NA,TRBJ2-2,CASSPGNRDTGELFF,TGTGCCAGCAGCCCGGGGAACAGAGACACCGGGGAGCTGTTTTTT
TRBV19,NA,NA,TRBJ1-5,CASKREIYSNQPQHF,TGTGCCAGTAAGAGGGAGATTTATAGCAATCAGCCCCAGCATTTT
TRBV28,NA,NA,TRBJ1-5,CASSLTGPLESNQPQHF,TGTGCCAGCAGCTTGACAGGACCGTTGGAGAGCAATCAGCCCCAGCATTTT
TRBV4-2,NA,few,TRBJ2-7,CASSGGLSYEQYF,TGTGCCAGCAGCGGGGGACTCTCCTACGAGCAGTACTTC
TRBV5-1,NA,NA,TRBJ2-1,CASSLIQEFYNEQFF,TGCGCCAGCAGCTTGATTCAAGAGTTCTACAATGAGCAGTTCTTC
TRBV11-2,TRBD2,NA,TRBJ2-7,CASSLVTSGTVYEQYF,TGTGCCAGCAGCTTAGTAACTAGCGGGACGGTCTACGAGCAGTACTTC
TRBV30,TRBD1,NA,TRBJ2-7,CAWSVHGTGMYF,TGTGCCTGGAGTGTACATGGGACAGGGATGTACTTC
TRBV6-1,NA,NA,TRBJ2-7,CASTDIFEQYF,TGTGCCAGCACTGACATTTTCGAGCAGTACTTC
TRBV6-5,TRBD1,NA,TRBJ2-2,CASRTTGTGELFF,TGTGCCAGCAGAACGACAGGGACCGGGGAGCTGTTTTTT
TRBV19,NA,NA,TRBJ2-6,CASSFAGGANVLTF,TGTGCCAGTAGTTTCGCAGGGGGGGCCAACGTCCTGACTTTC
TRBV10-3,NA,NA,TRBJ1-3,CAISESEGRLTGNTIYF,TGTGCCATCAGTGAGTCGGAGGGCAGACTCACTGGAAACACCATATATTTT
TRBV5-4,TRBD1,once,TRBJ1-2,CASRLGQVNYGYTF,TGTGCCAGCAGGTTGGGACAGGTTAACTATGGCTACACCTTC
TRBV9,TRBD1,NA,TRBJ2-5,CASSVEQGTGVTQYF,TGTGCCAGCAGCGTAGAGCAGGGGACAGGAGTGACCCAGTACTTC
TRBV28,TRBD2,NA,TRBJ2-7,CASSLPGTSGRYEQYF,TGTGCCAGCAGTTTACCGGGGACTAGCGGGAGGTACGAGCAGTACTTC
TRBV5-6,TRBD2,NA,TRBJ2-3,CASSPILAGETDTQYF,TGTGCCAGCAGCCCGATACTAGCGGGAGAGACAGATACGCAGTATTTT
TRBV5-4,NA,NA,TRBJ2-5,CASSSQETQYF,TGTGCCAGCAGCTCTCAAGAGACCCAGTACTTC
TRBV6-5,TRBD1,NA,TRBJ1-2,CASSYTGQANYGYTF,TGTGCCAGCAGTTACACCGGACAGGCCAACTATGGCTACACCTTC
TRBV28,TRBD1,NA,TRBJ2-6,CASSSTGAGANVLTF,TGTGCCAGCAGTTCTACAGGGGCTGGGGCCAACGTCCTGACTTTC
TRBV19,TRBD2,NA,TRBJ2-3,CASSKGSGRNTDTQYF,TGTGCCAGTAGTAAGGGAAGCGGGAGGAATACAGATACGCAGTATTTT
TRBV7-2,TRBD1,NA,TRBJ2-1,CASSTMGQKYNEQFF,TGTGCCAGCAGCACAATGGGACAGAAATACAATGAGCAGTTCTTC
TRBV10-3,TRBD2,NA,TRBJ2-1,CAISDGLAEIHEQFF,TGTGCCATCAGTGATGGGCTAGCGGAAATCCATGAGCAGTTCTTC
TRBV7-2,TRBD2,once,TRBJ2-1,CASTAGVGEQFF,TGTGCCAGCACCGCGGGAGTTGGTGAGCAGTTCTTC
TRBV5-6,TRBD2,NA,TRBJ2-7,CASRLAGGPEYEQYF,TGTGCCAGCAGACTAGCGGGAGGGCCTGAGTACGAGCAGTACTTC
TRBV7-9,NA,NA,TRBJ2-7,CASSLEVVTGGQYF,TGTGCCAGCAGCTTAGAAGTAGTTACTGGCGGGCAGTACTTC
TRBV27,NA,NA,TRBJ2-5,CASSLIGEIQETQYF,TGTGCCAGCAGTTTAATCGGGGAAATCCAAGAGACCCAGTACTTC
TRBV18,TRBD1,NA,TRBJ2-2,CASSMTGPNTGELFF,TGTGCCAGCTCCATGACAGGGCCGAACACCGGGGAGCTGTTTTTT